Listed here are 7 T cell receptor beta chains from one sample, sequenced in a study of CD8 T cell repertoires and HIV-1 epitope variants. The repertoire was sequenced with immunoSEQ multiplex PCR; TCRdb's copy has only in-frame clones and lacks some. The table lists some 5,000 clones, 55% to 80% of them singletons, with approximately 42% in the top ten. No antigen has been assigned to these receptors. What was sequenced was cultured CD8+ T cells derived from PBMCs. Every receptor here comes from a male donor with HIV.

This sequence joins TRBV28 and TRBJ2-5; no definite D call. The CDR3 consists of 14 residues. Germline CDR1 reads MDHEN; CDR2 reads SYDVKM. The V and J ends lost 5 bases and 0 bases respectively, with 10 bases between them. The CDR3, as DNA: TGTGCCAGCAGTCCCCCCAGAGACCAAGAGACCCAGTACTTC. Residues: CASSPPRDQETQYF.

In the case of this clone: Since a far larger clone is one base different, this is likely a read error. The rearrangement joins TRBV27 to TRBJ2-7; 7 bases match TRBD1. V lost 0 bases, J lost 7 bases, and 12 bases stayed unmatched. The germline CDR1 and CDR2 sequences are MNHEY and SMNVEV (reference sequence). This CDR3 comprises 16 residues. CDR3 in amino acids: CASSLSQGISYNEQYF. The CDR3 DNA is TGTGCCAGCAGTTTATCACAGGGGATATCCTACAATGAGCAGTACTTC.

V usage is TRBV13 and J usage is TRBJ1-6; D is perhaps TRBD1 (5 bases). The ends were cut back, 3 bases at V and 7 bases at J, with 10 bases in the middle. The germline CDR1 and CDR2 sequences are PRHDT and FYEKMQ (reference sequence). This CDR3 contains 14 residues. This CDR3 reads CASSFGGENSPLHF. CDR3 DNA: TGTGCCAGCAGCTTTGGAGGGGAGAATTCACCCCTCCACTTT.

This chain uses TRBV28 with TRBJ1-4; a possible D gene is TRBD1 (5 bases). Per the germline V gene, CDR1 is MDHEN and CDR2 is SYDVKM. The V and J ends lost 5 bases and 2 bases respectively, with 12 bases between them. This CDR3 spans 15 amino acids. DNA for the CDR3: TGTGCCAGCAGTCCCCGGGGGTTCACTAATGAAAAACTGTTTTTT. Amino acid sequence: CASSPRGFTNEKLFF.

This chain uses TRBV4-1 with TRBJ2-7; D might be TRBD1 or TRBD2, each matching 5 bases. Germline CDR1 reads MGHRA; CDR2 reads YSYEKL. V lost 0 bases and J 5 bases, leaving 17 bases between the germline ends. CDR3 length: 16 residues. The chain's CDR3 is CASSQEGAGEVDEQYF. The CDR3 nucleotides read TGCGCCAGCAGCCAAGAAGGGGCGGGCGAGGTGGACGAGCAGTACTTC.

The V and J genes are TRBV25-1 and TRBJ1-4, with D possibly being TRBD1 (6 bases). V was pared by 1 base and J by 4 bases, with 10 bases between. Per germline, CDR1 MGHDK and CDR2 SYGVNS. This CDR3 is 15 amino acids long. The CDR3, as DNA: TGTGCCAGCAGTGAATCAGGGGACGTTAATGAAAAACTGTTTTTT. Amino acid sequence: CASSESGDVNEKLFF. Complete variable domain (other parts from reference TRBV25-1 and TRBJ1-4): EADIYQTPRYLVIGTGKKITLECSQTMGHDKMYWYQQDPGMELHLIHYSYGVNSTEKGDLSSESTVSRIRTEHFPLTLESARPSHTSQYLCASSESGDVNEKLFFGSGTQLSVL.

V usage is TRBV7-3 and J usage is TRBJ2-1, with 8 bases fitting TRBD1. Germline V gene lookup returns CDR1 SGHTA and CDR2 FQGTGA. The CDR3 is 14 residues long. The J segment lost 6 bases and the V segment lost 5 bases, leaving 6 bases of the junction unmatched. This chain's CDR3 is CASSKGQGSNEQFF. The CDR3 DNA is TGTGCCAGCAGCAAAGGACAGGGCTCCAATGAGCAGTTCTTC.